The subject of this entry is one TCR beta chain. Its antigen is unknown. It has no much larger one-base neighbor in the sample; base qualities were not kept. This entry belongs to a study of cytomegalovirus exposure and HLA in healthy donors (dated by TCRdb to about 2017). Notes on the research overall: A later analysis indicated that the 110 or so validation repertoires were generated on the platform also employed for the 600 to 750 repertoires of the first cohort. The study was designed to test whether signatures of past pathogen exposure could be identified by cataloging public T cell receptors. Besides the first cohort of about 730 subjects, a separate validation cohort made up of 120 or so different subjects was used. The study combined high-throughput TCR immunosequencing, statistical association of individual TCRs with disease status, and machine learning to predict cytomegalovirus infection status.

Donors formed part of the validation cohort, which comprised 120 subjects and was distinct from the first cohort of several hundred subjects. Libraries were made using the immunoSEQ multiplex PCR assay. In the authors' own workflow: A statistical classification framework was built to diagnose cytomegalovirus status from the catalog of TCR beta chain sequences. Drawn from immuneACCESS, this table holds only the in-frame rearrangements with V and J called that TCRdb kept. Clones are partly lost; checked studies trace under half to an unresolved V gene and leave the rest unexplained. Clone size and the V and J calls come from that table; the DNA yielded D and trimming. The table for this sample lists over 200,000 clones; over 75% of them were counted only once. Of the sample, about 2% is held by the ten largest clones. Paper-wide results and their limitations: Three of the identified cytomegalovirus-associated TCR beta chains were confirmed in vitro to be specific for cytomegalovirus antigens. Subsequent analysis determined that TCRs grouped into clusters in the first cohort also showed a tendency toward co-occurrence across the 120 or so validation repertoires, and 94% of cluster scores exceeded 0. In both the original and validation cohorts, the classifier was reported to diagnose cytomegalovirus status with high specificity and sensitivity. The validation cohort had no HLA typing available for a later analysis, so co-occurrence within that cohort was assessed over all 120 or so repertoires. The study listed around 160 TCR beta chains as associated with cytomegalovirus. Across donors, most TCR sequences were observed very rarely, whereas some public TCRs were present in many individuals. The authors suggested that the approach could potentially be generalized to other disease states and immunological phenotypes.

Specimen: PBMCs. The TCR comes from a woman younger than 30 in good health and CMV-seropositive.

The nucleotide sequence reads as follows: TGTGCCAGCAGTTTAGGAGGCGGAGGGTTTGATGGCTACACCTTC. Translation gives CASSLGGGGFDGYTF. This chain joins TRBV27 to TRBJ1-2; the D gene assignment is ambiguous. V drops 2 bases and J drops 6 bases, leaving 16 bases in between. From its cysteine to its phenylalanine, the CDR3 spans 15 amino acids. Of all the DNA, just the CDR3 is kept, 45 bases in frame from base 1. The germline V gene (reference sequence) provides CDR1 MNHEY and CDR2 SMNVEV.